The 32 T cell receptor beta chains given below trace back to one sample, sequenced in a study of blood T cell repertoires in COVID-19. Some clones are missing from TCRdb's copy, which holds only in-frame ones; the method was immunoSEQ multiplex PCR. The data hold roughly 670,000 clones, with 75% to 90% observed a single time. Sequencing was carried out using peripheral blood. Receptors were obtained from a woman aged 18-29 years with acute or convalescent COVID-19.

The count of this clone is one. The V and J genes are TRBV12-3 or TRBV12-4 and TRBJ1-5; no definite D call. CDR3 length equals 12 residues. V was trimmed by 6 bases and J by 5 bases, leaving 8 bases between them. This CDR3 is CASRWAYQPQHF. Written as DNA, the CDR3 is TGTGCCAGCAGGTGGGCCTATCAGCCCCAGCATTTT.

The chain carries TRBV9 and TRBJ1-6; perhaps TRBD1 as D (6 bases). Trimming shortened V by 3 bases and J by 9 bases, and 13 bases separated the two germline ends. The V gene's germline CDR1 is SGDLS and CDR2 YYNGEE. The CDR3 contains 14 residues. The chain's CDR3 is CASSGPGAGSPLHF. For the CDR3, the DNA is TGTGCCAGCAGCGGCCCAGGGGCTGGTTCACCCCTCCACTTT.

This rearrangement joins TRBV19 to TRBJ1-6, with D unclear. Germline V gene sequence: CDR1 LNHDA, CDR2 SQIVND (reference sequence). V was cut by 5 bases and J by 0 bases, with 8 bases left in between. The CDR3 totals 15 residues. The CDR3, as DNA: TGTGCCAGTAGTTCCAGTGGCTCCTATAATTCACCCCTCCACTTT. Encoded protein: CASSSSGSYNSPLHF.

The chain joins TRBV4-3 to TRBJ1-2, with D perhaps TRBD1 (5 bases). CDR1 and CDR2 (germline): LGHNA, YSLEER. V lost 0 bases and J lost 3, with 11 bases in between. There are 15 residues in the CDR3. CDR3 in DNA: TGCGCCAGCAGCCAAGATAGGAGGGGTGACTATGGCTACACCTTC. It codes for CASSQDRRGDYGYTF.

The V and J genes are TRBV7-2 and TRBJ2-7; D perhaps matches TRBD1 (5 bases). V was clipped by 2 bases and J by 1 base, with 12 bases between them. The CDR3 is 15 residues long. Per the germline V gene, CDR1 is SGHTA and CDR2 is FQGNSA. The CDR3 nucleotides are TGTGCCAGCAGCTTAAATTCAGGGTATTCCTACGAGCAGTACTTC. Translating gives CASSLNSGYSYEQYF.

V is TRBV27 and J is TRBJ1-2, with 7 bases identical to TRBD1. The germline CDR1 and CDR2 sequences are MNHEY and SMNVEV (reference sequence). This CDR3 is 16 amino acids long. Trimming removed 0 bases from V and 5 bases from J; junction bases left unmatched: 9. This CDR3 reads CASSLSGWGTAYGYTF. The CDR3 bases are TGTGCCAGCAGTTTATCCGGGTGGGGGACAGCTTATGGCTACACCTTC.

This rearrangement joins TRBV27 to TRBJ2-7; 9 bases agree with TRBD1. V gave up 5 bases and J gave up 6 bases; unmatched junction bases: 8. The CDR3 spans 14 residues. Looked up from germline, CDR1 is MNHEY and CDR2 is SMNVEV (reference sequence). For the CDR3, the DNA is TGTGCCAGCAGTCCCCGAGACAGGGGGGGCGAGCAGTACTTC. Amino acids: CASSPRDRGGEQYF.

This chain joins TRBV9 and TRBJ1-1, with TRBD1 as a possible D gene (6 bases). The CDR3 loop spans 16 amino acids. Looked up from germline, CDR1 is SGDLS and CDR2 is YYNGEE. The germline V and J ends were trimmed by 2 bases and 3 bases, with 17 bases remaining between them. The CDR3 spells CASSVAYRASDTEAFF. The CDR3 nucleotides are TGTGCCAGCAGCGTGGCGTACAGGGCCTCGGACACTGAAGCTTTCTTT.

This sequence joins TRBV5-6 and TRBJ1-5; D remains unclear. Trimming removed 0 bases at V and 5 bases at J, with 12 bases between. CDR1 is SGHDT and CDR2 is YYEEEE in the germline V gene. This CDR3 spans 15 amino acids. The CDR3 DNA reads TGTGCCAGCAGCTTGGGGAACGGGTTCTATCAGCCCCAGCATTTT. It translates to CASSLGNGFYQPQHF.

The chain joins TRBV6-5 to TRBJ1-2; no clear D gene. Between the trimmed V and J ends, which lost 6 bases and 3 bases, there was a span of 17 bases. Germline V gene lookup returns CDR1 MNHEY and CDR2 SVGAGI. The CDR3 is made up of 15 amino acids. The CDR3 spells CASSAAVEVHYGYTF. The CDR3 DNA sequence: TGTGCCAGCAGCGCCGCGGTTGAGGTCCACTATGGCTACACCTTC.

In the case of this clone: This sample also contains other DNA sequences that code for the same CDR3. The rearrangement links TRBV3-1 (or the pseudogene TRBV3-2) to TRBJ1-2; D may be TRBD1 (6 bases). From germline, CDR1 is LGHDT and CDR2 YNNKEL (reference sequence). Trimming removed 3 bases from V and 7 bases from J, with 9 bases in between. The CDR3 is 12 amino acids. The chain's CDR3 is CASSQGARGYTF. CDR3 nucleotides: TGTGCCAGCAGCCAGGGGGCTCGTGGCTACACCTTC.

The J gene is TRBJ1-3, the V gene TRBV23-1, with 9 positions matching TRBD1. TRBV23-1 is filed as an ORF, its function uncertain. The CDR3 is made up of 13 amino acids. The J segment lost 4 bases and the V segment lost 10 bases, leaving 5 bases of the junction unmatched. The CDR3: CANRTGVGNTIYF. The CDR3 coding sequence is TGCGCCAACCGGACAGGGGTCGGAAACACCATATATTTT.

This chain joins TRBV7-9 and TRBJ1-4, with D perhaps TRBD1 (6 bases). The CDR3 has 15 amino acids. The V and J ends lost 5 bases and 5 bases respectively, with 15 bases between them. Germline loops: CDR1 SEHNR, CDR2 FQNEAQ (reference sequence). The CDR3 spells CASSQPTGFNEKLFF. The DNA for the CDR3 is TGTGCCAGCAGCCAGCCGACAGGCTTCAATGAAAAACTGTTTTTT.

The chain is built from TRBV9 and TRBJ1-3; a weak D match, TRBD1 (5 bases). With 4 bases removed from V and 8 bases from J, the gap between germline ends came to 13 bases. Germline V gives CDR1 SGDLS, CDR2 YYNGEE. There are 13 residues in the CDR3. The CDR3 reads CASSPGGSHTIYF. CDR3 coding DNA: TGTGCCAGCAGCCCCGGGGGGTCTCACACCATATATTTT.

The chain recombines TRBV15 with TRBJ2-5; the D gene is possibly TRBD2 (6 bases). V dropped 3 bases and J dropped 6 bases, with 17 bases sitting between them. The CDR3 has 15 amino acids. Germline assignment: CDR1 LNHNV and CDR2 YYDKDF (reference sequence). This chain's CDR3 is CATSSGRLSAKTQYF. The CDR3 DNA sequence: TGTGCCACCAGCAGCGGGAGACTATCGGCTAAGACCCAGTACTTC.

The genes are TRBV9 and TRBJ2-3, with 11 bases aligning to TRBD2. CDR1 and CDR2 from the germline V gene are SGDLS and YYNGEE. The CDR3 is 17 amino acids. V lost 0 bases, J lost 5 bases, and 8 bases stayed unmatched. In DNA, the CDR3 is TGTGCCAGCAGCGTAGAGGTAGCGGGGGGGTTCGGAGATACGCAGTATTTT. Translated: CASSVEVAGGFGDTQYF.

This clone was observed a few times. The chain has TRBV12-3 or TRBV12-4 and TRBJ1-3; D gene uncertain. The germline V and J ends were trimmed by 5 bases and 0 bases, with 5 bases remaining between them. The CDR3 runs 13 residues. The CDR3 nucleotides are TGTGCCAGCAGTGGAGACTCTGGAAACACCATATATTTT. Amino acids: CASSGDSGNTIYF.

CDR3 in DNA: TGTGCCAGCAGCCCTTTGGGGGGGCCAAACACCGGGGAGCTGTTTTTT. Encoded protein: CASSPLGGPNTGELFF. This rearrangement joins TRBV5-6 to TRBJ2-2; a possible D gene is TRBD2 (7 bases). The V gene's germline CDR1 is SGHDT and CDR2 YYEEEE. This CDR3 has 16 residues. V lost 4 bases and J 2 bases, leaving 15 bases between the germline ends.

The rearrangement joins TRBV3-1 (or the pseudogene TRBV3-2) to TRBJ1-2; unclear D gene. Germline V CDR1 and CDR2: LGHDT, YNNKEL (reference sequence). V was shortened by 6 bases and J by 0 bases, with 17 bases between the two germline ends. This CDR3 is 16 amino acids long. CDR3 in DNA: TGTGCCAGCAGTCACCCGGACTCAAGGGCTAACTATGGCTACACCTTC. Amino acids: CASSHPDSRANYGYTF.

The V and J genes are TRBV30 and TRBJ1-1, with D tentatively TRBD1 (6 bases). The germline V and J ends were trimmed by 2 bases and 10 bases, with 17 bases remaining between them. The germline CDR1 and CDR2 sequences are GTSNPN and SVGIG (reference sequence). This CDR3 is built from 13 residues. CDR3 in amino acids: CAWSPEGVSGAFF. In DNA, the CDR3 is TGTGCCTGGAGTCCTGAGGGGGTGTCGGGAGCTTTCTTT. Full variable domain (rest looked up from reference TRBV30 and TRBJ1-1): SQTIHQWPATLVQPVGSPLSLECTVEGTSNPNLYWYRQAAGRGLQLLFYSVGIGQISSEVPQNLSASRPQDRQFILSSKKLLLSDSGFYLCAWSPEGVSGAFFGQGTRLTVV.

The V and J genes are TRBV11-2 and TRBJ2-7, with 7 bases fitting TRBD1. Per germline, CDR1 SGHAT and CDR2 FQNNGV. Trimming removed 6 bases from V and 3 bases from J; junction bases left unmatched: 5. The CDR3 extends over 13 amino acids. In nucleotides, the CDR3 is TGTGCCAGCAGTCAACAGGGGAACTACGAGCAGTACTTC. Translation: CASSQQGNYEQYF.

This clone came up once. CDR3 loop: CASTLFSSYNTEAFF. In nucleotides, the CDR3 is TGTGCCAGCACCCTGTTTTCCTCTTATAACACTGAAGCTTTCTTT. This chain connects TRBV13 to TRBJ1-1, with no clear D. CDR1 is PRHDT, CDR2 FYEKMQ, per germline (reference sequence). This CDR3 contains 15 residues. The V gene lost 7 bases and the J gene lost 2 bases, with 17 bases spanning the gap.

The gene calls are TRBV25-1 and TRBJ1-1; no clear D gene. Trimming cost V 1 base and J 11 bases, with 14 bases left between them. This CDR3 is 13 amino acids long. Germline V gene sequence: CDR1 MGHDK, CDR2 SYGVNS. The CDR3 sequence is CASSESGERRAFF. CDR3 DNA sequence: TGTGCCAGCAGTGAATCGGGAGAGAGGCGTGCTTTCTTT.

The V gene is TRBV7-2, the J gene TRBJ1-2; a weak D match, TRBD1 (5 bases). CDR1 is SGHTA and CDR2 is FQGNSA in the germline V gene. The germline V and J ends were trimmed by 5 bases and 4 bases, with 8 bases remaining between them. CDR3 length: 12 amino acids. The CDR3 DNA follows: TGTGCCAGCAGCCTGGACACCTATGGCTACACCTTC. This gives the protein CASSLDTYGYTF.

V usage is TRBV27 and J usage is TRBJ1-5, with D tentatively TRBD1 (6 bases). Looked up from germline, CDR1 is MNHEY and CDR2 is SMNVEV (reference sequence). Trimming removed 4 bases at V and 0 bases at J, with 13 bases between. This CDR3 contains 16 residues. The DNA for the CDR3 is TGTGCCAGCAGTTCCGGGACACCTTATAGCAATCAGCCCCAGCATTTT. Translating gives CASSSGTPYSNQPQHF.

The V call is TRBV18, the J call TRBJ1-5; possible D gene TRBD1, 6 bases. Trimming removed 5 bases at V and 6 bases at J, with 17 bases between. CDR1 is KGHSH and CDR2 is LQKENI in the germline V gene. CDR3 length equals 15 residues. The CDR3 is CASSSGTLVAQPQHF. The CDR3 nucleotides read TGTGCCAGCTCATCCGGGACATTGGTCGCTCAGCCCCAGCATTTT.

The chain joins TRBV28 to TRBJ1-2, with 10 bases matching TRBD1. The CDR3 sequence is 16 residues long. The V gene's germline CDR1 is MDHEN and CDR2 SYDVKM. V shed 4 bases, J shed 1 base, and the junction held 6 bases outside the gene matches. The CDR3 bases are TGTGCCAGCAGTTATGTAGGACAGGGGGATAACTATGGCTACACCTTC. Its translation: CASSYVGQGDNYGYTF.

The chain uses TRBV7-8 and TRBJ1-6, with 7 bases lining up with TRBD1. Germline CDR1 and CDR2: SGHVS and FQNEAQ. V dropped 5 bases and J dropped 7; count of bases not matched to a gene: 5. This CDR3 comprises 14 residues. The CDR3 protein is CASSQGQLNSPLHF. The CDR3 nucleotides read TGTGCCAGCAGCCAGGGACAGTTGAATTCACCCCTCCACTTT.

This rearrangement joins TRBV6-1 to TRBJ1-4, with no clear D. Trimming removed 2 bases from V and 8 bases from J, with 9 bases in between. This CDR3 region has 13 residues. Germline CDR1 reads MNHNS; CDR2 reads SASEGT. The CDR3 DNA reads TGTGCCAGCAGTGAATGGAGCGGAGAAAAACTGTTTTTT. Residues: CASSEWSGEKLFF.

This chain uses TRBV29-1 with TRBJ1-1; a possible D gene is TRBD1 (5 bases). CDR3 size: 14 residues. V lost 0 bases and J 4 bases, leaving 12 bases between the germline ends. CDR1 and CDR2 from the germline V gene are SQVTM and ANQGSEA. The DNA of the CDR3 is TGCAGCGTTGAAGATCTTTGGGGGGGCACTGAAGCTTTCTTT. Translated, it gives CSVEDLWGGTEAFF.

The chain links TRBV11-2 to TRBJ1-1; D call uncertain. V was shortened by 5 bases and J by 3 bases, with 28 bases between the two germline ends. In germline, CDR1 is SGHAT, CDR2 FQNNGV. The CDR3 has 19 residues. The DNA for the CDR3 is TGTGCCAGCAGCCCGCCTTACGTTGACATGTTCCTAAAGGACACTGAAGCTTTCTTT. This codes for CASSPPYVDMFLKDTEAFF.

Only a few counts were recorded for this clone. The V call is TRBV9, the J call TRBJ1-4; the match to TRBD1 covers 10 bases. J lost 7 bases, V lost 0 bases, and 3 bases had no gene match. This CDR3 comprises 15 residues. Germline CDR1 and CDR2: SGDLS and YYNGEE. CDR3 sequence (DNA): TGTGCCAGCAGCGTAGCCGGGACAGGGGCTGAAAAACTGTTTTTT. Translating it yields CASSVAGTGAEKLFF.